The 28 T cell receptor beta chains in this list originate from one sample, sequenced in a study of T cells in localized non-small cell lung cancer. This table comes from immunoSEQ multiplex PCR, and its TCRdb copy is limited to in-frame clones, with some not included. This sample yields over 25,000 clones, of which around 92% are seen a single time; roughly 2.1% belongs to the top ten. This material consisted of peripheral blood, taken before any cancer treatment. Receptor source: a female donor over 55 with stage I lung adenocarcinoma.

V gene TRBV9 combines with J gene TRBJ2-7; 9 bases line up with TRBD1. Germline loops: CDR1 SGDLS, CDR2 YYNGEE. The V segment lost 7 bases and the J segment 3 bases; nucleotides outside the gene matches: 11. CDR3 size: 15 residues. CDR3 DNA sequence: TGTGCCAGCGGCGGCGGACAGGGGAGGGGCTACGAGCAGTACTTC. Translating gives CASGGGQGRGYEQYF.

The chain recombines TRBV6-5 with TRBJ1-1; D remains ambiguous. The germline V and J ends were trimmed by 7 bases and 2 bases, with 14 bases remaining between them. Germline CDR1 MNHEY, CDR2 SVGAGI. The length of the CDR3 is 14 residues. The CDR3 DNA is TGTGCCAGCACCGCGGACGGGCTCAACACTGAAGCTTTCTTT. This gives the protein CASTADGLNTEAFF.

The chain uses TRBV6-1 and TRBJ2-3; 8 positions match TRBD1. V was pared by 6 bases and J by 2 bases, with 7 bases of the junction left unmatched. Germline assignment: CDR1 MNHNS and CDR2 SASEGT. CDR3 length equals 15 residues. The CDR3 sequence is CASRDRQGITDTQYF. The CDR3 coding sequence is TGTGCCAGCAGGGACAGACAGGGGATCACAGATACGCAGTATTTT.

The DNA of the CDR3 is TGTGCCAGCTCCGATGGCGGCAATCAGCCCCAGCATTTT. This gives the protein CASSDGGNQPQHF. The chain recombines TRBV6-1 with TRBJ1-5; no firm D call. Germline V gene data show CDR1 as MNHNS and CDR2 as SASEGT. The V end lost 8 bases, the J end lost 2 bases, and 10 bases lay between the germline ends. This CDR3 region has 13 residues.

The chain combines TRBV7-3 with TRBJ2-3; a weak D match, TRBD1 (6 bases). Trimming took off 1 base at V and 0 bases at J, with 11 bases between the two ends. From germline, CDR1 is SGHTA and CDR2 FQGTGA. The length of the CDR3 is 16 residues. The CDR3 DNA reads TGTGCCAGCAGCTTAAATAGGGGGTTTAGCACAGATACGCAGTATTTT. Translated: CASSLNRGFSTDTQYF.

The rearrangement links TRBV6-1 to TRBJ1-1; no clear D. The CDR3 has 13 amino acids. CDR1 and CDR2 from the germline V gene are MNHNS and SASEGT. Trimming stripped 5 bases from V and 2 bases from J, with 9 bases between. Written as DNA, the CDR3 is TGTGCCAGCAGTTCCCTGACCAACACTGAAGCTTTCTTT. This gives the protein CASSSLTNTEAFF.

This rearrangement joins TRBV5-6 to TRBJ2-7; D perhaps matches TRBD2 (6 bases). The CDR3 has 13 residues. Deletions cut 0 bases from V and 6 bases from J, with 10 bases between. Germline V gene data show CDR1 as SGHDT and CDR2 as YYEEEE. CDR3 DNA: TGTGCCAGCAGCTTGGGCGGGGCCTTCGAGCAGTACTTC. Residues: CASSLGGAFEQYF.

This rearrangement joins TRBV7-2 to TRBJ2-7; no clear D gene. The CDR3 length is 12 residues. Per the germline V gene, CDR1 is SGHTA and CDR2 is FQGNSA. Trimming took off 5 bases at V and 1 base at J, with 6 bases between the two ends. The CDR3: CASSPGSYEQYF. As DNA, the CDR3 is TGTGCCAGCAGCCCAGGTTCCTACGAGCAGTACTTC.

This chain links TRBV6-5 with TRBJ1-2; tentatively, D is TRBD1 (5 bases). The CDR3 extends over 15 amino acids. The V gene's germline CDR1 is MNHEY and CDR2 SVGAGI. Trimming took 7 bases from V and 0 from J, leaving 15 bases between them. The CDR3 protein is CASKDPGRPNYGYTF. In nucleotides, the CDR3 is TGTGCCAGCAAGGACCCGGGACGCCCTAACTATGGCTACACCTTC.

V gene TRBV6-1 combines with J gene TRBJ1-4, with no clear D. CDR3 size: 14 residues. Looked up from germline, CDR1 is MNHNS and CDR2 is SASEGT. The V and J ends lost 1 base and 11 bases respectively, with 14 bases between them. CDR3 nucleotides: TGTGCCAGCAGTGAAGTTTTCCCCGTCGAGAAACTGTTTTTT. Translation gives CASSEVFPVEKLFF.

V is TRBV18 and J is TRBJ1-3; D is undetermined. The ends were cut back, 2 bases at V and 4 bases at J, with 3 bases in the middle. This CDR3 spans 12 amino acids. Germline-derived CDR1 and CDR2 are KGHSH and LQKENI. The CDR3 protein is CASSPEGNTIYF. In DNA, the CDR3 is TGTGCCAGCTCACCAGAAGGAAACACCATATATTTT.

This clone was recorded once. The chain carries TRBV20-1 and TRBJ2-3; D gene ambiguous. Looked up from germline, CDR1 is DFQATT and CDR2 is SNEGSKA (reference sequence). V gave up 5 bases and J gave up 7 bases, with 10 bases separating them. The CDR3 contains 11 residues. The CDR3 coding sequence is TGCAGTGCTCCGTTTATTAATACGCAGTATTTT. Its translation is CSAPFINTQYF.

The V call is TRBV2, the J call TRBJ1-2, with a weak D call TRBD1 (5 bases). This CDR3 has 13 residues. Germline-derived CDR1 and CDR2 are SNHLY and FYNNEI. V gave up 6 bases and J gave up 3 bases, with 11 bases separating them. The CDR3 here is CASSPRADYGYTF. The CDR3 bases are TGTGCCAGCAGCCCCAGGGCAGACTATGGCTACACCTTC.

The count of this clone is one. The chain employs TRBV18 and TRBJ2-5; D not resolved. The V end lost 6 bases, the J end lost 2 bases, and 7 bases lay between the germline ends. Germline CDR1 is KGHSH and CDR2 is LQKENI. The CDR3 consists of 12 residues. CDR3 bases: TGTGCCAGCTCGACCACTCAAGAGACCCAGTACTTC. Translation gives CASSTTQETQYF.

This clone was detected only a few times. This chain connects TRBV2 to TRBJ1-2, with a possible D match to TRBD1 (6 bases). Germline values: CDR1 SNHLY, CDR2 FYNNEI. V was pared by 5 bases and J by 8 bases, with 15 bases between. The CDR3 totals 13 residues. In DNA, the CDR3 is TGTGCCAGCAGTTGGGACATATCTGGCGGCTACACCTTC. As protein: CASSWDISGGYTF.

This chain joins TRBV27 and TRBJ1-2, with a tentative D call TRBD1 (5 bases). V lost 5 bases and J 4 bases, leaving 17 bases between the germline ends. The germline V gene encodes CDR1 MNHEY and CDR2 SMNVEV (reference sequence). The CDR3 extends over 15 amino acids. Written as DNA, the CDR3 is TGTGCCAGCAGTCCCGTTGGGGGGGAAGCCTATGGCTACACCTTC. Its protein product is CASSPVGGEAYGYTF.

This chain's CDR3 is CASSVAGGQEQFF. CDR3 nucleotides: TGTGCCAGCAGCGTAGCGGGGGGCCAGGAGCAGTTCTTC. This sequence joins TRBV9 and TRBJ2-1, with a possible D match to TRBD2 (7 bases). The germline V gene encodes CDR1 SGDLS and CDR2 YYNGEE. This CDR3 has 13 residues. Trimming shortened V by 0 bases and J by 10 bases, and 11 bases separated the two germline ends.

The chain has TRBV5-5 and TRBJ2-2; 11 bases agree with TRBD1. The CDR3 has 15 residues. Germline V gives CDR1 SGHKS, CDR2 YYEKEE (reference sequence). Trimming cost V 4 bases and J 7 bases; bases outside gene matches: 6. CDR3 amino acids: CASSAGQGVIGELFF. CDR3 nucleotide sequence: TGTGCCAGCAGCGCGGGACAGGGGGTCATCGGGGAGCTGTTTTTT. The whole variable domain, filled in from reference TRBV5-5 and TRBJ2-2, reads DAGVTQSPTHLIKTRGQQVTLRCSPISGHKSVSWYQQVLGQGPQFIFQYYEKEERGRGNFPDRFSARQFPNYSSELNVNALLLGDSALYLCASSAGQGVIGELFFGEGSRLTVL.

This clone was recorded once. The chain uses TRBV28 and TRBJ2-3; 11 positions agree with TRBD2. V lost 7 bases, J lost 2 bases, and 11 bases stayed unmatched. The germline gives CDR1 MDHEN, CDR2 SYDVKM. The CDR3 runs 17 residues. CDR3 sequence reads: CASMRLAGGSTTDTQYF. DNA for the CDR3: TGTGCCAGCATGAGGCTAGCGGGGGGTTCCACCACAGATACGCAGTATTTT.

The chain recombines TRBV28 with TRBJ1-2; D ambiguous. Deletions cut 8 bases from V and 1 base from J, with 5 bases between. Per germline, CDR1 MDHEN and CDR2 SYDVKM. The CDR3 is 11 residues long. CDR3 sequence: CASGVNYGYTF. CDR3 nucleotides: TGTGCCAGCGGGGTTAACTATGGCTACACCTTC.

The gene calls are TRBV2 and TRBJ1-5; 10 nucleotides agree with TRBD1. The CDR3 is 15 amino acids. Per the germline V gene, CDR1 is SNHLY and CDR2 is FYNNEI. Trimming removed 7 bases from V and 4 bases from J; junction bases left unmatched: 7. CDR3 region: CASTPDRGENQPQHF. In DNA, the CDR3 is TGTGCCAGCACCCCGGACAGGGGGGAGAATCAGCCCCAGCATTTT.

This chain connects TRBV19 to TRBJ2-1; the match to TRBD2 covers 8 bases. The germline gives CDR1 LNHDA, CDR2 SQIVND (reference sequence). Trimming at V came to 6 bases and at J to 5 bases, leaving 9 bases not matched to a gene. The CDR3 contains 15 residues. CDR3 protein: CASRLWGLVDNEQFF. The CDR3 DNA sequence: TGTGCCAGTAGACTATGGGGACTAGTTGACAATGAGCAGTTCTTC.

This clone was counted a single time. The chain combines TRBV6-5 with TRBJ1-1, with D possibly matching TRBD1 (6 bases). This CDR3 is built from 13 residues. V lost 3 bases, J lost 6 bases, and 11 bases lay in between. The V gene's germline CDR1 is MNHEY and CDR2 SVGAGI. CDR3 in amino acids: CASSYEQGAEAFF. In DNA, the CDR3 is TGTGCCAGCAGTTATGAACAGGGCGCTGAAGCTTTCTTT.

The chain is built from TRBV7-2 and TRBJ2-7; 9 bases line up with TRBD1. The J segment lost 4 bases and the V segment lost 1 base, leaving 5 bases of the junction unmatched. The CDR3 is 15 residues long. CDR1 and CDR2 from the germline V gene are SGHTA and FQGNSA. The CDR3 DNA sequence: TGTGCCAGCAGCTTAGGGGGGACAGGGCGGTACGAGCAGTACTTC. Translated, it gives CASSLGGTGRYEQYF.

This rearrangement joins TRBV28 to TRBJ1-1; a possible D gene is TRBD1 (5 bases). Trimming took off 2 bases at V and 2 bases at J, with 12 bases between the two ends. This CDR3 comprises 15 residues. The V gene's germline CDR1 is MDHEN and CDR2 SYDVKM. CDR3 protein: CASSLAPGGNTEAFF. CDR3 bases: TGTGCCAGCAGTTTAGCCCCGGGGGGAAACACTGAAGCTTTCTTT.

The chain links TRBV7-2 to TRBJ2-5; no clear D gene. The V end was cut by 2 bases, the J end by 2 bases, with 12 bases between. The germline gives CDR1 SGHTA, CDR2 FQGNSA. The CDR3 covers 15 residues. CDR3 DNA sequence: TGTGCCAGCAGCTTAACAAGAGACCTTCAAGAGACCCAGTACTTC. It encodes CASSLTRDLQETQYF.

V is TRBV6-6 and J is TRBJ1-4, with no clear D. The ends were cut back, 2 bases at V and 8 bases at J, with 15 bases in the middle. The CDR3 consists of 15 residues. Germline loops: CDR1 MNHNY, CDR2 SVGAGI (reference sequence). CDR3 sequence: CASSYPTDGKEKLFF. The CDR3 nucleotides read TGTGCCAGCAGTTACCCGACGGATGGCAAGGAAAAACTGTTTTTT.

This chain connects TRBV10-2 to TRBJ1-4; possible D gene TRBD1, 5 bases. This CDR3 has 14 amino acids. The germline CDR1 and CDR2 sequences are WSHSY and SAAADI. V lost 5 bases and J 4 bases, leaving 11 bases between the germline ends. The DNA for the CDR3 is TGCGCCAGCAGTACAGGAGCTCTTAATGAAAAACTGTTTTTT. Its protein product is CASSTGALNEKLFF.